The present T cell receptor (beta chain) was sequenced within a study of long-term antiretroviral therapy in people with HIV. The CDR3 totals 15 residues. Trimming took 4 bases from V and 9 from J; bases not matched to a gene: 14. CDR1 and CDR2 from the germline V gene are ENHRY and SYGVKD. Researchers ran immunoSEQ v3.0 at survey level. This table comes from immunoSEQ multiplex PCR, and its TCRdb copy is limited to in-frame clones, with some not included. The repertoire consists of tens of thousands of clones, with less than 85% occurring once and the leading ten covering around 11%. This specimen consisted of unsorted PBMCs, obtained 2.3 to 2.5 years after starting antiretroviral therapy. The sequence derives from a man aged 35-49 years with HIV. J is TRBJ2-7 and V is TRBV10-3; 8 bases map to TRBD2. CDR3 sequence reads: CAISVVGREEIRQYF. The CDR3 DNA sequence: TGTGCCATCAGTGTGGTCGGGAGGGAGGAGATCAGGCAGTACTTC.